This TCR beta chain comes out of a study of CD8 T cells in ankylosing spondylitis. Construction of TCR beta libraries was performed using quantitative 5'-RACE with molecular barcodes. TCRdb itself ran the 5' RACE reads through MiXCR, one entry per CDR3 protein. The data show 500,000 to 650,000 distinct CDR3 sequences, less than 6% seen once. This CDR3 spans 16 amino acids. The V and J ends lost 1 base and 6 bases respectively, with 16 bases between them. The V gene's germline CDR1 is SGHTA and CDR2 FQGNSA. The table lists this clonotype with many counts. No antigen is known for it. General study findings and limits: A number of the motif variants had already been described in reactive arthritis synovial fluid and blood. Roughly 8 highly homologous variants formed a TCR beta motif that appeared characteristic of ankylosing spondylitis blood. Matched ankylosing spondylitis synovial fluid reportedly showed significant enrichment of disease-linked clones. Disease-linked clones were found to be CD8+ and relatively rare in peripheral blood.

The V call is TRBV7-2, the J call TRBJ2-1; D possibly uses TRBD1 or TRBD2 (6 bases each). This TCR derives from a male donor with ankylosing spondylitis. The specimen sequenced was blood, either unsorted or a sorted T cell fraction (not recorded which). CDR3 residues: CASSLGGTSGVNEQFF. The CDR3 DNA is TGTGCCAGCAGCTTAGGGGGGACATCGGGGGTCAATGAGCAGTTCTTC.